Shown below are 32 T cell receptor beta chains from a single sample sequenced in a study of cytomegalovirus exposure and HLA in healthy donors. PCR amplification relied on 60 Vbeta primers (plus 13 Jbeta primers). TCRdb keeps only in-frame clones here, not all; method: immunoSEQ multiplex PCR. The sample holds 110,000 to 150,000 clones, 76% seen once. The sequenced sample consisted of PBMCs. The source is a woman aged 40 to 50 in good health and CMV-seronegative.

In DNA, the CDR3 is TGTGCCTGGAGATCGCCTAGCGGGGGTAGAGAGCAGTTCTTC. As protein: CAWRSPSGGREQFF. V usage is TRBV30 and J usage is TRBJ2-1; 10 bases align to TRBD2. The CDR3 has 14 amino acids. V trimming: 3 bases; J trimming: 10 bases; junction bases outside the gene matches: 9. Germline V CDR1 and CDR2: GTSNPN, SVGIG (reference sequence).

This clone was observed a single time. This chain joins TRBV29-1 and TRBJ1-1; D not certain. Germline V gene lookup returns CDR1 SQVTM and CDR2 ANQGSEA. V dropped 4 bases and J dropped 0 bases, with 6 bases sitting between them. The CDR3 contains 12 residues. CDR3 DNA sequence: TGCAGCGTTGTATTTCTGAACACTGAAGCTTTCTTT. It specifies CSVVFLNTEAFF.

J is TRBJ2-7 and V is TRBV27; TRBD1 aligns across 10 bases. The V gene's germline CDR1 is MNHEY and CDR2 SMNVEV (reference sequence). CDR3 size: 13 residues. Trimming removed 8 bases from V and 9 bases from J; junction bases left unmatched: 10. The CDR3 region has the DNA TGTGCCAGCTCCGGGACAGGGGTTTTCAGGCAGTACTTC. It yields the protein CASSGTGVFRQYF.

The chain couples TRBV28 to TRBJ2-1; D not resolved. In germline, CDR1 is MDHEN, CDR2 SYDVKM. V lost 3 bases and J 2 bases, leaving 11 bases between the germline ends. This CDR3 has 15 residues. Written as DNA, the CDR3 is TGTGCCAGCAGTTTCGATGGCGGCCCCTACAATGAGCAGTTCTTC. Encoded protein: CASSFDGGPYNEQFF.

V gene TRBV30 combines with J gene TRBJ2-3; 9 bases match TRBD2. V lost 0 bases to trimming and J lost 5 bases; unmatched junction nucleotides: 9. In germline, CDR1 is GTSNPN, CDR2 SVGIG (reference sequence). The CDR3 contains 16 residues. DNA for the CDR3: TGTGCCTGGAGTGTATTGGCTAGCGGGAAGGGAGATACGCAGTATTTT. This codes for CAWSVLASGKGDTQYF.

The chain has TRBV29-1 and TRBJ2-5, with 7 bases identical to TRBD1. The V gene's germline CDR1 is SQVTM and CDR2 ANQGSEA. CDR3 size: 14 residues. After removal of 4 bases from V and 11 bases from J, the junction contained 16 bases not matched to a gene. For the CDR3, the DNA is TGCAGCGTTGGTTGGGGTGGGACAGCCGCCGCGCAGTACTTC. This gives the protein CSVGWGGTAAAQYF.

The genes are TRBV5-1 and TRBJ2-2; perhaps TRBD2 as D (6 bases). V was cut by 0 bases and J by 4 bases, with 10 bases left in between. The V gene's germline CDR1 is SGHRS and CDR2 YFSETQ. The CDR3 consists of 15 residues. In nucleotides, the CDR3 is TGCGCCAGCAGCTTGGGGGAGGTCCCCACCGGGGAGCTGTTTTTT. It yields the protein CASSLGEVPTGELFF. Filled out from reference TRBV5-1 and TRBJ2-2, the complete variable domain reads KAGVTQTPRYLIKTRGQQVTLSCSPISGHRSVSWYQQTPGQGLQFLFEYFSETQRNKGNFPGRFSGRQFSNSRSEMNVSTLELGDSALYLCASSLGEVPTGELFFGEGSRLTVL.

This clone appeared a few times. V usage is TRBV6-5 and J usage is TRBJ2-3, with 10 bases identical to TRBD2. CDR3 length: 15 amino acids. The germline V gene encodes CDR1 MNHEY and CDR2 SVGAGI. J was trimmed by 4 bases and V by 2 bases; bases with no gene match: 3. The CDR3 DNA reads TGTGCCAGCAGTTACAGAGCGGGGGGGCCAGATACGCAGTATTTT. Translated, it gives CASSYRAGGPDTQYF.

The CDR3: CASSVGRVNTQYF. The CDR3 nucleotides read TGTGCCAGCAGCGTAGGTCGGGTAAATACGCAGTATTTT. The chain combines TRBV9 with TRBJ2-3, with D hard to call. CDR1 SGDLS and CDR2 YYNGEE come from the germline V gene. V was cut by 0 bases and J by 7 bases, with 9 bases left in between. The CDR3 is 13 amino acids.

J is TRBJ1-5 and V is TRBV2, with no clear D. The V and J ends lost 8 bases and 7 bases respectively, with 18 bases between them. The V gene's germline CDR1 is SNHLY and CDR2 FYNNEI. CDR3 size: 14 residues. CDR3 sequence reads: CASSIEARQQPQHF. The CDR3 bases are TGTGCCAGCTCCATCGAGGCGCGTCAACAGCCCCAGCATTTT.

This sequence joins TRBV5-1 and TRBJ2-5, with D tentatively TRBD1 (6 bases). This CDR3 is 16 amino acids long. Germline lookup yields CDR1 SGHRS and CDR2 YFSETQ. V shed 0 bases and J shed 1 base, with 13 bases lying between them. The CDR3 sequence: CASSLGGHTIQETQYF. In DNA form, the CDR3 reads TGCGCCAGCAGCTTGGGGGGACATACGATCCAAGAGACCCAGTACTTC.

The CDR3 nucleotides are TGTGCCAGCATCCCTCTAGAGAAGGTTGGCGATACGCAGTATTTT. It specifies CASIPLEKVGDTQYF. The chain recombines TRBV7-9 with TRBJ2-3; no firm D call. The V gene lost 7 bases and the J gene lost 6 bases, with 20 bases spanning the gap. Germline CDR1 and CDR2: SEHNR and FQNEAQ (reference sequence). The CDR3 is made up of 15 amino acids.

The DNA of the CDR3 is TGTGCCAGCAGCTGGGGGACAGACGGGACTGAAGCTTTCTTT. It specifies CASSWGTDGTEAFF. The chain uses TRBV27 and TRBJ1-1; the match to TRBD1 covers 7 bases. CDR3 length: 14 amino acids. Trimming cost V 6 bases and J 5 bases; bases outside gene matches: 9. CDR1 is MNHEY, CDR2 SMNVEV, per germline (reference sequence).

The CDR3 DNA follows: TGTGCCAGCAGCTTCAAGGGGAGGGTGGGGATGAACACTGAAGCTTTCTTT. Encoded protein: CASSFKGRVGMNTEAFF. The genes are TRBV11-3 and TRBJ1-1, with D maybe TRBD1 (5 bases). The CDR3 consists of 17 residues. Between the trimmed V and J ends, which lost 3 bases and 0 bases, there was a span of 17 bases. Germline lookup yields CDR1 SGHNT and CDR2 YENEEA.

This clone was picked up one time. CDR3 nucleotide sequence: TGCGCCAGCAGCTTGGCCTGGGGGGACAGGGGGTACGAGCAGTACTTC. Protein sequence: CASSLAWGDRGYEQYF. This rearrangement joins TRBV5-1 to TRBJ2-7; the match to TRBD1 covers 11 bases. The CDR3 contains 16 residues. V was clipped by 0 bases and J by 4 bases; unmatched bases: 6. Germline CDR1 SGHRS, CDR2 YFSETQ.

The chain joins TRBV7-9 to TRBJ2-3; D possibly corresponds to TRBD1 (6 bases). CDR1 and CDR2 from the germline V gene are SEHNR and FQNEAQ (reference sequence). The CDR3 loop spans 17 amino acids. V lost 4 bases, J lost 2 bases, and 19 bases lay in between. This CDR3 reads CASSSIKTGSYTDTQYF. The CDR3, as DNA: TGTGCCAGCAGCTCGATAAAGACAGGATCCTACACAGATACGCAGTATTTT.

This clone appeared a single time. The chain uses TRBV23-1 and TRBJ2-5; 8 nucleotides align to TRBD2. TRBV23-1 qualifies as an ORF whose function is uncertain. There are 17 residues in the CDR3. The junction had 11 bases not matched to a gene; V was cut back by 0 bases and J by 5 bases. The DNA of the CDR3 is TGCGCCAGCAGTCAATCGCGCGCGGGGGGTTTCCCTGAGACCCAGTACTTC. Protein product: CASSQSRAGGFPETQYF.

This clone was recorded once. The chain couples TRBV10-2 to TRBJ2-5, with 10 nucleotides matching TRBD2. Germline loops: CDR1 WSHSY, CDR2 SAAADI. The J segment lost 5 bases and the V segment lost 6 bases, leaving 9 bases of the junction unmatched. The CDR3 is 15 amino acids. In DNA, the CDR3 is TGCGCCAGCAGGGTTGGAGCGGGAGGGCCGGAGACCCAGTACTTC. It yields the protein CASRVGAGGPETQYF.

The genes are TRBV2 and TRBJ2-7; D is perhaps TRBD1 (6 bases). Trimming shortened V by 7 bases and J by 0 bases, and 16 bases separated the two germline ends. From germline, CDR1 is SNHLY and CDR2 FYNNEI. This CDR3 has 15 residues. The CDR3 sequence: CASISRDTSSYEQYF. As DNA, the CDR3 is TGTGCCAGCATAAGTCGGGACACAAGCTCCTACGAGCAGTACTTC.

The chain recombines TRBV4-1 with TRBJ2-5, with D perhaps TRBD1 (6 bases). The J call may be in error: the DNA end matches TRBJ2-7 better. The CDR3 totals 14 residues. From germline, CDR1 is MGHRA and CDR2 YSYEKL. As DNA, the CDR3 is TGCGCCAGCAGCCGCCGGACAGAAGCCTACGAGCAGTACTTC. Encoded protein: CASSRRTEAYEQYF.

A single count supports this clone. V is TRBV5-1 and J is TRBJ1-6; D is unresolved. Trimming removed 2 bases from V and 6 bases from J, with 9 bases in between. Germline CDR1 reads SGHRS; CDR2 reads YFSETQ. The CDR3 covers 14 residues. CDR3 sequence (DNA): TGCGCCAGCAGCTTCCCTGGGCTTAATTCACCCCTCCACTTT. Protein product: CASSFPGLNSPLHF. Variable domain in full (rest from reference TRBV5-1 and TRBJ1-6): KAGVTQTPRYLIKTRGQQVTLSCSPISGHRSVSWYQQTPGQGLQFLFEYFSETQRNKGNFPGRFSGRQFSNSRSEMNVSTLELGDSALYLCASSFPGLNSPLHFGNGTRLTVT.

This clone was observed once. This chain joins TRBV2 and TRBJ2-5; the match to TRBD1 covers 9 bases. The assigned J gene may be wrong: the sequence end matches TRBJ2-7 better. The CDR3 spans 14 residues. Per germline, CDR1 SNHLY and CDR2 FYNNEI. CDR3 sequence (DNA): TGTGCCAGCACCAGGGACAGGGATCTCTACGAGCAGTACTTC. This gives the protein CASTRDRDLYEQYF.

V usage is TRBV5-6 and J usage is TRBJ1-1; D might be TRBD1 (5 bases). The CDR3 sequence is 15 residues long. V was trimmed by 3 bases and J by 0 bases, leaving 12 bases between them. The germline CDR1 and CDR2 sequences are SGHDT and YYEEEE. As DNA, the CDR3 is TGTGCCAGCAGCTCGCTTGGGACTCTGAACACTGAAGCTTTCTTT. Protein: CASSSLGTLNTEAFF. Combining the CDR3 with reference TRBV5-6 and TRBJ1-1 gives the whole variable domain DAGVTQSPTHLIKTRGQQVTLRCSPKSGHDTVSWYQQALGQGPQFIFQYYEEEERQRGNFPDRFSGHQFPNYSSELNVNALLLGDSALYLCASSSLGTLNTEAFFGQGTRLTVV.

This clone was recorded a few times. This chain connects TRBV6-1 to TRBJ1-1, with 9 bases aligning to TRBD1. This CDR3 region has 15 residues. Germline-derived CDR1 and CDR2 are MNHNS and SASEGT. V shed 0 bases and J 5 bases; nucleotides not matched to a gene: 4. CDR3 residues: CASSEATGGLTEAFF. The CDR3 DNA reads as TGTGCCAGCAGTGAAGCTACAGGGGGCTTGACTGAAGCTTTCTTT.

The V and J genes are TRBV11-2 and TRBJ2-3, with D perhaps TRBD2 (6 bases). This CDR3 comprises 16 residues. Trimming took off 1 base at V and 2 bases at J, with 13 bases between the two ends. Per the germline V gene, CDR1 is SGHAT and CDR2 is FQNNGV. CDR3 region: CASSLVLGGNTDTQYF. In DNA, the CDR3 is TGTGCCAGCAGCTTAGTGTTGGGCGGGAACACAGATACGCAGTATTTT. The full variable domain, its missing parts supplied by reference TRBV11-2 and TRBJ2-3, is EAGVAQSPRYKIIEKRQSVAFWCNPISGHATLYWYQQILGQGPKLLIQFQNNGVVDDSQLPKDRFSAERLKGVDSTLKIQPAKLEDSAVYLCASSLVLGGNTDTQYFGPGTRLTVL.

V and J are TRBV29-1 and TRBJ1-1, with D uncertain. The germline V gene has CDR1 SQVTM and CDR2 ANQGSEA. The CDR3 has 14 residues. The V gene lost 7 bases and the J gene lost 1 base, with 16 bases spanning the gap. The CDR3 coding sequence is TGCAGCGCCCCCTCGGGTGGAGGGAACACTGAAGCTTTCTTT. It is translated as CSAPSGGGNTEAFF.

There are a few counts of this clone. The CDR3 reads CASSENGAGGVYEQYF. Here the CDR3 DNA reads TGTGCCAGCAGTGAGAATGGGGCAGGGGGCGTTTACGAGCAGTACTTC. The rearrangement joins TRBV6-1 to TRBJ2-7, with 8 bases fitting TRBD1. This CDR3 has 16 amino acids. V gave up 3 bases and J gave up 4 bases; unmatched junction bases: 11. CDR1 is MNHNS, CDR2 SASEGT, per germline.

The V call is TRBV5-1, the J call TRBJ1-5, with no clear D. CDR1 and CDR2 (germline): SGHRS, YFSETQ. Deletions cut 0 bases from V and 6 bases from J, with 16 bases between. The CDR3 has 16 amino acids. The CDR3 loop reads CASSLGAGGSGQPQHF. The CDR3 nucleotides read TGCGCCAGCAGCTTGGGGGCCGGCGGGAGCGGTCAGCCCCAGCATTTT.

The CDR3 region is CAWSSHREGGNQPQHF. The CDR3 DNA reads TGTGCCTGGAGCTCACACCGGGAGGGGGGGAATCAGCCCCAGCATTTT. J is TRBJ1-5 and V is TRBV30; possible D gene TRBD1, 6 bases. V was pared by 3 bases and J by 4 bases, with 19 bases between. Per the germline V gene, CDR1 is GTSNPN and CDR2 is SVGIG (reference sequence). This CDR3 has 16 amino acids.

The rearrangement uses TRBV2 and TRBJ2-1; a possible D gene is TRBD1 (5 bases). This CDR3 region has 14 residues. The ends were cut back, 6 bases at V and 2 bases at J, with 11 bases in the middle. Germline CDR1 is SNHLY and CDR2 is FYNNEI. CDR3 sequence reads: CASRQDSPYNEQFF. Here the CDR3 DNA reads TGTGCCAGCAGACAAGACAGTCCCTACAATGAGCAGTTCTTC.

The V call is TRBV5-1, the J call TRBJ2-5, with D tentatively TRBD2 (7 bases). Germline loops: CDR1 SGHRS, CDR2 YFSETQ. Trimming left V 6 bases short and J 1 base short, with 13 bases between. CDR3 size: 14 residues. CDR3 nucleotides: TGCGCCAGCAACTCCGGGGGGCTCCAAGAGACCCAGTACTTC. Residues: CASNSGGLQETQYF.

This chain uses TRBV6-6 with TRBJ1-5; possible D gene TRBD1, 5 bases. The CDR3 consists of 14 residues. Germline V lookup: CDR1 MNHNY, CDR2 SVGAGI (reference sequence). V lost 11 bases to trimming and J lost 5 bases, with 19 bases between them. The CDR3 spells CARNPGTEYQPQHF. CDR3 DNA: TGTGCCCGAAACCCCGGGACTGAGTATCAGCCCCAGCATTTT.